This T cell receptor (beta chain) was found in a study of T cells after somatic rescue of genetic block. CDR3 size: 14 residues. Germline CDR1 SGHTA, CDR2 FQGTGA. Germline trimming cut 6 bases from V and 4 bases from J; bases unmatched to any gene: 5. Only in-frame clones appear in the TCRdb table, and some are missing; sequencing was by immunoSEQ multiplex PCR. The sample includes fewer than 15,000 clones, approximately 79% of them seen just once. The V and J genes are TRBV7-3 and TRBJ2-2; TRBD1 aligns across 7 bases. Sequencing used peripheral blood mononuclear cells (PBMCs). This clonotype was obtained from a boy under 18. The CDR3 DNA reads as TGTGCCAGCAGTTCCGGGACAGTCACCGGGGAGCTGTTTTTT. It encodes CASSSGTVTGELFF.